The present T cell receptor beta chain was sequenced within a study of blood T cell repertoires in COVID-19. Whole-study context: Italy, Spain and the United States were the sources of the convalescent and acute COVID-19 samples.

As originally analysed: Reference gene primers were amplified, and this amplification served to estimate nucleated cell counts. The data were produced by immunoSEQ multiplex PCR, yet TCRdb's version contains in-frame clones alone and is incomplete. That table furnishes V, J and clone size, whereas the DNA furnished D and trimming. Of around 46,000 clones listed, approximately 85% are singletons. The CDR3 totals 17 residues. V lost 0 bases and J lost 7; bases outside the gene matches: 8. Germline values: CDR1 LGHNT, CDR2 FRNRAP. Seattle patients were enrolled during active infection and followed longitudinally.

The specimen was peripheral blood. This chain joins TRBV12-5 and TRBJ1-6; 8 bases are shared with TRBD1. The sequence derives from a woman older than 75 with COVID-19, enrolled during active disease. The CDR3 coding sequence is TGTGCTAGTGGTTTGGTAGGACGGGACAGGTGGAATTCACCCCTCCACTTT. Translating it yields CASGLVGRDRWNSPLHF.